The clone carrying this T cell receptor beta chain was detected a few times. Its antigen remains unidentified. The PCR ran on 60 Vbeta and 13 Jbeta primers. Clones were sequenced by immunoSEQ multiplex PCR, and TCRdb holds only the in-frame ones, with some missing. Among about 200,000 clones listed, 80% to 90% were seen once. Germline CDR1 SGHTA, CDR2 FQGNSA. The CDR3 length is 14 residues. Trimming removed 4 bases from V and 8 bases from J; junction bases left unmatched: 5. The sample originates from a study of cytomegalovirus exposure and HLA in healthy donors. Overall study findings and caveats: In a later analysis, productive TCRs from donors in an Asian-associated ancestry cluster reportedly carried fewer N-insertions than the cohort mean. Reportedly, cytomegalovirus status was diagnosed with high sensitivity and specificity.

The rearrangement joins TRBV7-2 to TRBJ1-4, with 9 nucleotides matching TRBD1. Material: PBMCs. The sequence was collected from a woman aged 25 to 39 in good health and CMV-seronegative. The chain's CDR3 is CASSSNRGPEKLFF. The CDR3 coding sequence is TGTGCCAGCAGCTCTAACAGGGGGCCGGAAAAACTGTTTTTT. The full variable domain, in which reference TRBV7-2 and TRBJ1-4 provide the parts outside the CDR3, is GAGVSQSPSNKVTEKGKDVELRCDPISGHTALYWYRQSLGQGLEFLIYFQGNSAPDKSGLPSDRFSAERTGGSVSTLTIQRTQQEDSAVYLCASSSNRGPEKLFFGSGTQLSVL.